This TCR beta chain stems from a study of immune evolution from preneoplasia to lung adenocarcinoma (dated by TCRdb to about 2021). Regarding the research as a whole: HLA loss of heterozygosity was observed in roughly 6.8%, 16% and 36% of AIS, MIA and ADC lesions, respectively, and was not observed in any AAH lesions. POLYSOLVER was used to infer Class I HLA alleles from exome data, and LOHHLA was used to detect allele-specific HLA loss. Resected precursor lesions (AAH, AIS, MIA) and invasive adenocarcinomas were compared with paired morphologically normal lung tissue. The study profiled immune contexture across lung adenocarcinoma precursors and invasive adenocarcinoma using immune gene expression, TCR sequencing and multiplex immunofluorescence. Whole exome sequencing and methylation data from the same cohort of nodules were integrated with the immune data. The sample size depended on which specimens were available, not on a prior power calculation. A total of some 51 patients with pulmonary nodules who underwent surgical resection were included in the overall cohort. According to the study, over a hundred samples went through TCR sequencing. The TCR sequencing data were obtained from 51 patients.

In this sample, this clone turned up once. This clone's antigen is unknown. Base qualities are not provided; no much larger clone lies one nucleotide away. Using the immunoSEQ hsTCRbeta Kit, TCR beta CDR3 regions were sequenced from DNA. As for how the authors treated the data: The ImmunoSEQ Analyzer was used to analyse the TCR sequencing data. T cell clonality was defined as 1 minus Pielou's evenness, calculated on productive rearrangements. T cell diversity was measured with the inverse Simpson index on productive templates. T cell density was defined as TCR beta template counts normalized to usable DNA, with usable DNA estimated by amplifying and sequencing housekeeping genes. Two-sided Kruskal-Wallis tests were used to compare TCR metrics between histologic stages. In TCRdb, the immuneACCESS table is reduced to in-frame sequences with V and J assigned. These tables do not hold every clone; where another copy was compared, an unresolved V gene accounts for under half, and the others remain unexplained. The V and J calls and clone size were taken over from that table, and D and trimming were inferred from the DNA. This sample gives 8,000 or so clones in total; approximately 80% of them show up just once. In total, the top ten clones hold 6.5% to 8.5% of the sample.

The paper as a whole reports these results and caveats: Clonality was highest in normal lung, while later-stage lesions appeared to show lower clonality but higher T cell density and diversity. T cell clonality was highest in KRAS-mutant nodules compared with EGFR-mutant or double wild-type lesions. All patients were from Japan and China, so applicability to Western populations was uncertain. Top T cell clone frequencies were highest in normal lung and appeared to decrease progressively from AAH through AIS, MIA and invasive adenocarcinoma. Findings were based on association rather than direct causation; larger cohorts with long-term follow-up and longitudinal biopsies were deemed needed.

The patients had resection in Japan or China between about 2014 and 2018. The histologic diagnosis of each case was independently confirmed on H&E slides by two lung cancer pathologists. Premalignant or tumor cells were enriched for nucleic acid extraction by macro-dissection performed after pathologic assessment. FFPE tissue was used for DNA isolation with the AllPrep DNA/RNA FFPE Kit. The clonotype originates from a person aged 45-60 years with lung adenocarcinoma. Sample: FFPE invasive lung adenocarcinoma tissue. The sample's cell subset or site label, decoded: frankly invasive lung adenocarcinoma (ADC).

The nucleotides are TGTGCCAGCCTTACCTTGGTCCGTTGCTCCTATAATTCACCCCTCCACTTT. This codes for CASLTLVRCSYNSPLHF. The chain employs TRBV6-4 and TRBJ1-6, with no confident D gene call. Deletion took 8 bases off V and 0 bases off J, with a span of 17 bases between the germline ends. The germline V gene specifies MRHNA as CDR1 and SNTAGT as CDR2. From cysteine to phenylalanine, the CDR3 is 17 amino acids long. Only CDR3 DNA is held: 51 bases, read in frame from base 1.